The rows below give T cell receptor beta chains drawn from one sample of a study of OX40 agonist ivuxolimab in advanced cancers. TCRdb's table, derived via immunoSEQ multiplex PCR, lists solely in-frame clones and lacks some. The sample includes more than 60,000 clones, less than 90% of them seen just once. Sample: CD4+ or CD8+ T cells sorted from blood, taken in a trial of the OX40 agonist ivuxolimab. Source of these receptors: an adult with an advanced solid tumor such as melanoma, head and neck, liver or kidney cancer. Both conserved end residues are part of each CDR3. A D gene is named only where the DNA matches it firmly. Clone sizes are given selectively: once, few, many, or a class where the clone is expanded.

D gene: -; V gene: TRBV6-6; clone size: -; J gene: TRBJ2-5; CDR3 protein: CASSYRSSGNQETQYF; CDR3 DNA: TGTGCCAGCAGTTACCGTTCATCCGGGAACCAAGAGACCCAGTACTTC
D gene: TRBD1; V gene: TRBV30; clone size: -; J gene: TRBJ1-3; CDR3 protein: CAWSGVRGTRNTIYF; CDR3 DNA: TGTGCCTGGAGTGGGGTCAGGGGGACTAGAAACACCATATATTTT
D gene: -; V gene: TRBV5-1; clone size: -; J gene: TRBJ2-7; CDR3 protein: CASRPGLGQSYEQYF; CDR3 DNA: TGCGCCAGCAGGCCGGGACTGGGGCAGTCCTACGAGCAGTACTTC
D gene: -; V gene: TRBV4-1; clone size: -; J gene: TRBJ2-1; CDR3 protein: CASSQLLADQQFF; CDR3 DNA: TGCGCCAGCAGCCAACTTTTGGCGGACCAGCAGTTCTTC
D gene: -; V gene: TRBV4-1; clone size: once; J gene: TRBJ2-7; CDR3 protein: CASSQGEGAYEQYF; CDR3 DNA: TGCGCCAGCAGCCAAGGGGAGGGGGCCTACGAGCAGTACTTC
D gene: TRBD1; V gene: TRBV30; clone size: -; J gene: TRBJ1-2; CDR3 protein: CAWSLSGTGRVAGGYTF; CDR3 DNA: TGTGCCTGGAGTTTATCCGGGACAGGGAGGGTAGCGGGTGGCTACACCTTC
D gene: -; V gene: TRBV19; clone size: -; J gene: TRBJ2-1; CDR3 protein: CASSIRPGVTSPNEQFF; CDR3 DNA: TGTGCCAGTAGTATCCGCCCGGGGGTCACGAGTCCCAATGAGCAGTTCTTC
D gene: -; V gene: TRBV7-7; clone size: -; J gene: TRBJ2-5; CDR3 protein: CASSLFGTPSETQYF; CDR3 DNA: TGTGCCAGCAGCTTGTTTGGGACCCCTTCGGAGACCCAGTACTTC
D gene: TRBD2; V gene: TRBV4-1; clone size: -; J gene: TRBJ2-1; CDR3 protein: CASSQDGGGVGYNEQFF; CDR3 DNA: TGCGCCAGCAGCCAAGATGGGGGGGGTGTAGGGTACAATGAGCAGTTCTTC
D gene: TRBD1; V gene: TRBV23-1; clone size: few; J gene: TRBJ2-6; CDR3 protein: CASRHGQDPSSGANVLTF; CDR3 DNA: TGCGCCAGCAGACACGGACAGGACCCTTCCTCTGGGGCCAACGTCCTGACTTTC
D gene: TRBD1; V gene: TRBV5-4; clone size: -; J gene: TRBJ2-7; CDR3 protein: CASSFEQGIYEQYF; CDR3 DNA: TGTGCCAGCAGCTTTGAACAGGGGATCTACGAGCAGTACTTC
D gene: TRBD2; V gene: TRBV30; clone size: -; J gene: TRBJ2-1; CDR3 protein: CAWIPGTSGGASEQFF; CDR3 DNA: TGTGCCTGGATCCCCGGGACTAGCGGGGGGGCCAGTGAGCAGTTCTTC
D gene: TRBD2; V gene: TRBV7-6; clone size: -; J gene: TRBJ2-5; CDR3 protein: CASSPPASGQETQYF; CDR3 DNA: TGTGCCAGCAGCCCTCCGGCTAGCGGGCAAGAGACCCAGTACTTC
D gene: TRBD1; V gene: TRBV2; clone size: -; J gene: TRBJ1-1; CDR3 protein: CASTRNLGDRDLGAFF; CDR3 DNA: TGTGCCAGCACCAGAAATTTAGGGGACAGGGATTTGGGAGCTTTCTTT
D gene: -; V gene: TRBV6-1; clone size: few; J gene: TRBJ1-2; CDR3 protein: CASSELLDRNYGYTF; CDR3 DNA: TGTGCCAGCAGTGAGCTACTGGACAGAAACTATGGCTACACCTTC
D gene: TRBD1; V gene: TRBV12-5; clone size: -; J gene: TRBJ2-5; CDR3 protein: CASGPGQGGQETQYF; CDR3 DNA: TGTGCTAGTGGTCCTGGACAGGGCGGCCAAGAGACCCAGTACTTC
D gene: TRBD1; V gene: TRBV28; clone size: -; J gene: TRBJ2-7; CDR3 protein: CASRAGGRQYF; CDR3 DNA: TGTGCCAGCAGGGCAGGGGGACGGCAGTACTTC